These 2 T cell receptor beta chains originate from one sample sequenced in a study of blood T cell repertoires in COVID-19. The data were produced by immunoSEQ multiplex PCR, yet TCRdb's version contains in-frame clones alone and is incomplete. This sample has fewer than 200,000 clones, with about 80% found just once. Sequencing was done on a sample of peripheral blood. The origin of the receptors is a man between 60 and 70 years old with acute or convalescent COVID-19.

The CDR3 DNA follows: TGCGCCAGCAGCTTGGGCGGGAATAAGGACTACGAGCAGTACTTC. The encoded protein is CASSLGGNKDYEQYF. This chain connects TRBV5-1 to TRBJ2-7, with D possibly being TRBD2 (6 bases). The germline V gene encodes CDR1 SGHRS and CDR2 YFSETQ. This CDR3 comprises 15 residues. V was pared by 0 bases and J by 3 bases, with 13 bases between.

The CDR3 is CASSPTGSWGYTF. Here the CDR3 DNA reads TGTGCCAGCAGTCCGACAGGGTCTTGGGGCTACACCTTC. V gene TRBV6-5 combines with J gene TRBJ1-2, with 7 bases lining up with TRBD1. The germline V gene has CDR1 MNHEY and CDR2 SVGAGI. Germline trimming cut 5 bases from V and 8 bases from J; bases unmatched to any gene: 8. This CDR3 has 13 residues.